The 25 T cell receptor beta chains below were found in one sample sequenced in a study of blood T cell repertoires in COVID-19. The data were produced by immunoSEQ multiplex PCR, yet TCRdb's version contains in-frame clones alone and is incomplete. The table includes under 200,000 clones, approximately 82% detected once. The sequenced sample was PBMCs or T cells enriched from blood (not recorded which). Every receptor here comes from a woman in her 50s in a cohort exposed to, infected with or recovered from COVID-19 (not recorded which).

The chain uses TRBV12-3 or TRBV12-4 and TRBJ2-7; TRBD1 might be the D (5 bases). CDR3 length: 12 amino acids. Trimming took 1 base from V and 7 from J, leaving 8 bases between them. CDR3 region: CASSLEGWEQYF. Here the CDR3 DNA reads TGTGCCAGCAGTTTAGAGGGGTGGGAGCAGTACTTC.

This clone is a singleton in its sample. The chain has TRBV18 and TRBJ1-1; D is undetermined. The CDR3 spans 12 residues. Deletions cut 3 bases from V and 8 bases from J, with 10 bases between. CDR1 is KGHSH and CDR2 is LQKENI in the germline V gene. CDR3 sequence: CASSPGGQEAFF. The CDR3, as DNA: TGTGCCAGCTCACCTGGCGGGCAGGAAGCTTTCTTT.

The rearrangement links TRBV4-1 to TRBJ2-2; tentatively, D is TRBD2 (7 bases). V gave up 4 bases and J gave up 4 bases, with 13 bases separating them. The germline CDR1 and CDR2 sequences are MGHRA and YSYEKL. The CDR3 sequence is 15 residues long. The CDR3 region is CASSLGGLLTGELFF. CDR3 DNA: TGCGCCAGCAGCCTCGGGGGGCTTCTCACCGGGGAGCTGTTTTTT.

The chain has TRBV9 and TRBJ2-2; D possibly corresponds to TRBD2 (6 bases). Germline V gene lookup returns CDR1 SGDLS and CDR2 YYNGEE. The CDR3 loop spans 14 amino acids. V shed 6 bases and J shed 5 bases, with 14 bases lying between them. The DNA of the CDR3 is TGTGCCAGCACCCCGGGACTTACAACCGGGGAGCTGTTTTTT. Amino acids: CASTPGLTTGELFF.

This rearrangement joins TRBV12-3 or TRBV12-4 to TRBJ1-4, with D perhaps TRBD1 (6 bases). V lost 3 bases and J 12 bases, leaving 8 bases between the germline ends. The CDR3 is 11 amino acids. The CDR3 DNA sequence: TGTGCCAGCAGTTTCGAGGGGGAACTGTTTTTT. Translation: CASSFEGELFF.

The chain joins TRBV29-1 to TRBJ2-7; perhaps TRBD2 as D (5 bases). The CDR3 has 12 residues. Germline CDR1 and CDR2: SQVTM and ANQGSEA. V dropped 4 bases and J dropped 7 bases, with 14 bases sitting between them. CDR3 DNA: TGCAGCGTTGTCAAGGGCCCGGGGGAGCAGTACTTC. Amino acids: CSVVKGPGEQYF.

The chain couples TRBV7-6 to TRBJ2-2, with D perhaps TRBD2 (5 bases). The germline V gene has CDR1 SGHVS and CDR2 FNYEAQ. The V gene lost 3 bases and the J gene lost 5 bases, with 10 bases spanning the gap. The CDR3 is made up of 14 amino acids. The CDR3 nucleotides read TGTGCCAGCAGCTTCGAAGGGAGAACCGGGGAGCTGTTTTTT. Translated, it gives CASSFEGRTGELFF.

J is TRBJ1-2 and V is TRBV28; perhaps TRBD1 as D (6 bases). Looked up from germline, CDR1 is MDHEN and CDR2 is SYDVKM. Trimming removed 8 bases at V and 11 bases at J, with 15 bases between. The CDR3 loop spans 11 amino acids. The CDR3 DNA reads TGTGCCAGCCGCCTACAGGGACGGTACACCTTC. Amino acid sequence: CASRLQGRYTF.

The chain combines TRBV7-9 with TRBJ2-5, with a tentative D call TRBD2 (5 bases). Per the germline V gene, CDR1 is SEHNR and CDR2 is FQNEAQ (reference sequence). The V gene lost 5 bases and the J gene lost 7 bases, with 11 bases spanning the gap. The CDR3 length is 12 residues. CDR3 coding DNA: TGTGCCAGCAGCATTGACCGGGGGACCCAGTACTTC. This encodes CASSIDRGTQYF.

This clone was seen once. The DNA of the CDR3 is TGTGCTAGTGGTCGGACTAGTACCGGGGAGCTGTTTTTT. It translates to CASGRTSTGELFF. The chain is built from TRBV12-5 and TRBJ2-2, with TRBD2 matching over 7 bases. There are 13 residues in the CDR3. V lost 5 bases to trimming and J lost 5 bases; unmatched junction nucleotides: 2. In germline, CDR1 is LGHNT, CDR2 FRNRAP.

The CDR3: CASRRSLNTEAFF. The CDR3, as DNA: TGTGCCAGCAGGAGGAGTTTGAACACTGAAGCTTTCTTT. The chain combines TRBV6-5 with TRBJ1-1; D gene uncertain. The CDR3 sequence is 13 residues long. Trimming shortened V by 6 bases and J by 0 bases, and 8 bases separated the two germline ends. Per the germline V gene, CDR1 is MNHEY and CDR2 is SVGAGI.

The gene calls are TRBV19 and TRBJ1-4, with 7 bases matching TRBD1. Trimming at V came to 5 bases and at J to 4 bases, leaving 13 bases not matched to a gene. Per germline, CDR1 LNHDA and CDR2 SQIVND (reference sequence). The CDR3 runs 17 residues. CDR3 nucleotides: TGTGCCAGTAGTGCACAGGGGAAGGCACAAAGTAATGAAAAACTGTTTTTT. Protein sequence: CASSAQGKAQSNEKLFF.

The V and J genes are TRBV7-2 and TRBJ1-5, with 9 nucleotides matching TRBD1. In germline, CDR1 is SGHTA, CDR2 FQGNSA. J was trimmed by 2 bases and V by 2 bases; bases with no gene match: 7. This CDR3 region has 17 residues. The CDR3 loop is CASSLLTGGVGNQPQHF. In nucleotides, the CDR3 is TGTGCCAGCAGCTTACTCACAGGGGGCGTTGGCAATCAGCCCCAGCATTTT.

The V call is TRBV19, the J call TRBJ2-1; 7 nucleotides agree with TRBD1. CDR3 length: 15 amino acids. Germline V gives CDR1 LNHDA, CDR2 SQIVND (reference sequence). J was trimmed by 9 bases and V by 7 bases; bases with no gene match: 15. In DNA form, the CDR3 reads TGTGCCAGTACTACATGGGGTTCAAGGGACAGTGAGCAGTTCTTC. As protein: CASTTWGSRDSEQFF. Full variable domain (rest looked up from reference TRBV19 and TRBJ2-1): DGGITQSPKYLFRKEGQNVTLSCEQNLNHDAMYWYRQDPGQGLRLIYYSQIVNDFQKGDIAEGYSVSREKKESFPLTVTSAQKNPTAFYLCASTTWGSRDSEQFFGPGTRLTVL.

The rearrangement uses TRBV5-6 and TRBJ1-4, with D possibly TRBD1 on 6 matching bases. CDR3 length: 15 residues. The V end lost 4 bases, the J end lost 5 bases, and 15 bases lay between the germline ends. Germline V gives CDR1 SGHDT, CDR2 YYEEEE. CDR3 region: CASSPVGQGNEKLFF. DNA for the CDR3: TGTGCCAGCAGCCCGGTCGGGCAGGGGAATGAAAAACTGTTTTTT.

This sequence joins TRBV9 and TRBJ1-3; possibly TRBD1 for D (6 bases). CDR1 and CDR2 from the germline V gene are SGDLS and YYNGEE. Trimming left V 3 bases short and J 0 bases short, with 19 bases between. CDR3 length: 18 residues. The CDR3 region is CASSAATGNPSSGNTIYF. CDR3 DNA sequence: TGTGCCAGCAGCGCTGCTACAGGGAATCCAAGCTCTGGAAACACCATATATTTT. The variable domain in full, completed from reference TRBV9 and TRBJ1-3, reads DSGVTQTPKHLITATGQRVTLRCSPRSGDLSVYWYQQSLDQGLQFLIQYYNGEERAKGNILERFSAQQFPDLHSELNLSSLELGDSALYFCASSAATGNPSSGNTIYFGEGSWLTVV.

The chain joins TRBV7-6 to TRBJ2-1; 12 nucleotides match TRBD2. V lost 5 bases to trimming and J lost 4 bases; unmatched junction nucleotides: 3. The CDR3 loop spans 15 amino acids. CDR1 and CDR2 from the germline V gene are SGHVS and FNYEAQ. The CDR3 reads CASSPTSGGYNEQFF. CDR3 nucleotide sequence: TGTGCCAGCAGCCCAACTAGCGGGGGGTACAATGAGCAGTTCTTC. Supplemented by reference TRBV7-6 and TRBJ2-1, the full variable domain reads GAGVSQSPRYKVTKRGQDVALRCDPISGHVSLYWYRQALGQGPEFLTYFNYEAQQDKSGLPNDRFSAERPEGSISTLTIQRTEQRDSAMYRCASSPTSGGYNEQFFGPGTRLTVL.

The genes are TRBV15 and TRBJ1-2; TRBD1 is a possible D gene (5 bases). The CDR3 is made up of 13 amino acids. Germline assignment: CDR1 LNHNV and CDR2 YYDKDF (reference sequence). Trimming removed 0 bases at V and 8 bases at J, with 10 bases between. The CDR3 is CATSRDGGRGYTF. CDR3 nucleotide sequence: TGTGCCACCAGCAGAGACGGGGGTCGCGGCTACACCTTC.

The chain uses TRBV20-1 and TRBJ1-1; no clear D. Germline V gene sequence: CDR1 DFQATT, CDR2 SNEGSKA (reference sequence). The CDR3 runs 12 residues. The germline V and J ends were trimmed by 3 bases and 5 bases, with 10 bases remaining between them. CDR3 nucleotides: TGCAGTGCTAGTATCCAGTTAACTGAAGCTTTCTTT. Its translation: CSASIQLTEAFF.

This sequence joins TRBV9 and TRBJ2-7, with 8 bases aligning to TRBD2. V lost 0 bases, J lost 6 bases, and 5 bases stayed unmatched. The CDR3 is made up of 14 amino acids. The germline gives CDR1 SGDLS, CDR2 YYNGEE. CDR3 coding DNA: TGTGCCAGCAGCGTAGACGGGAGGGCCGCCGAGCAGTACTTC. Residues: CASSVDGRAAEQYF. The variable domain in full, completed from reference TRBV9 and TRBJ2-7, reads DSGVTQTPKHLITATGQRVTLRCSPRSGDLSVYWYQQSLDQGLQFLIQYYNGEERAKGNILERFSAQQFPDLHSELNLSSLELGDSALYFCASSVDGRAAEQYFGPGTRLTVT.

CDR3 sequence reads: CASSLESHSTEAFF. Written as DNA, the CDR3 is TGTGCCAGCAGCCTTGAGTCCCATTCCACTGAAGCTTTCTTT. The gene calls are TRBV7-8 and TRBJ1-1; no reliable D call. The V end lost 5 bases, the J end lost 4 bases, and 14 bases lay between the germline ends. The CDR3 sequence is 14 residues long. The germline gives CDR1 SGHVS, CDR2 FQNEAQ.

The gene calls are TRBV4-2 and TRBJ2-7; 9 nucleotides agree with TRBD2. Germline V gives CDR1 LGHNA, CDR2 YNFKEQ. The trim removed 0 bases at V and 12 bases at J, leaving 6 bases unmatched. The CDR3 consists of 13 residues. CDR3 nucleotides: TGTGCCAGCAGCCAAGATTTGAGCGGGGGGTTGTACTTC. Translated, it gives CASSQDLSGGLYF.

This clone was found once. J is TRBJ1-6 and V is TRBV5-4; perhaps TRBD1 as D (6 bases). Germline CDR1 is SGHNT and CDR2 is YYREEE (reference sequence). The CDR3 is 15 amino acids. V was cut by 4 bases and J by 3 bases, with 11 bases left in between. The CDR3 region is CASSVTGIYNSPLHF. DNA of the CDR3: TGTGCCAGCAGCGTCACAGGGATCTATAATTCACCCCTCCACTTT.

The chain joins TRBV19 to TRBJ2-2; 14 nucleotides align to TRBD2. Germline CDR1 LNHDA, CDR2 SQIVND (reference sequence). This CDR3 is built from 15 residues. Unmatched junction bases numbered 6, after V lost 11 bases and J lost 4 bases. In DNA form, the CDR3 reads TGTGCCGGGGGACTAGCGGGAGTGCCCACCGGGGAGCTGTTTTTT. As protein: CAGGLAGVPTGELFF.

This CDR3 reads CASSLQGRMGLPAPLHF. In DNA form, the CDR3 reads TGTGCCAGCAGCTTGCAGGGGCGAATGGGGCTTCCCGCTCCCCTCCACTTT. The chain employs TRBV5-4 and TRBJ1-6; D is perhaps TRBD1 (6 bases). V was pared by 1 base and J by 13 bases, with 24 bases between. The CDR3 runs to 17 residues. Germline CDR1 and CDR2: SGHNT and YYREEE (reference sequence).